The 9 T cell receptor beta chains below all came from one sample that was sequenced in a study of T cells in localized non-small cell lung cancer (dated by TCRdb to the early 2020s). The receptor library was made with the immunoSEQ multiplex PCR assay. TCRdb retrieved this table from immuneACCESS and kept in-frame rearrangements only. Not all clones are present; in checked studies, unresolved V genes account for under half, and no reason is known for the remainder. Within this sample are some 40,000 clones, with around 94% of them counted one time only. The ten largest clonotypes hold 7.1% of the sample. Sample: peripheral blood, taken before any cancer treatment. These receptors all come from a female donor of 60 years or more with stage I lung adenocarcinoma.

This chain uses TRBV5-1 with TRBJ2-1; TRBD2 is a possible D gene (5 bases). This CDR3 region has 11 residues. The germline V and J ends were trimmed by 4 bases and 9 bases, with 8 bases remaining between them. Germline loops: CDR1 SGHRS, CDR2 YFSETQ. CDR3 residues: CASSVAGEQFF. The DNA for the CDR3 is TGCGCCAGCAGCGTTGCGGGTGAGCAGTTCTTC.

In this sample, this clone turned up once. The chain combines TRBV11-1 with TRBJ1-2; 10 bases agree with TRBD1. With 3 bases clipped from V and 2 bases from J, the junction kept 0 bases outside the gene matches. Germline-derived CDR1 and CDR2 are SGHAT and FQDESV (reference sequence). The CDR3 covers 14 residues. The CDR3 loop reads CASSLGQGNYGYTF. In DNA form, the CDR3 reads TGTGCCAGCAGCTTGGGACAGGGGAACTATGGCTACACCTTC.

The chain joins TRBV27 to TRBJ2-7, with a weak D call TRBD1 (6 bases). The CDR3 totals 14 residues. V shed 3 bases and J shed 4 bases, with 13 bases lying between them. CDR1 MNHEY and CDR2 SMNVEV come from the germline V gene (reference sequence). CDR3 in amino acids: CASSFRGRRYEQYF. CDR3 nucleotide sequence: TGTGCCAGCAGTTTCAGGGGTAGACGTTACGAGCAGTACTTC.

The rearrangement links TRBV7-2 to TRBJ2-2, with 9 bases lining up with TRBD1. Germline assignment: CDR1 SGHTA and CDR2 FQGNSA. Trimming cost V 5 bases and J 5 bases; bases outside gene matches: 3. The CDR3 is 14 residues long. The chain's CDR3 is CASSPGQGTGELFF. CDR3 DNA sequence: TGTGCCAGCAGCCCCGGACAGGGGACCGGGGAGCTGTTTTTT.

The V and J genes are TRBV28 and TRBJ1-3, with 10 bases identical to TRBD1. The CDR3 runs to 14 residues. The germline V gene has CDR1 MDHEN and CDR2 SYDVKM. V trimming: 3 bases; J trimming: 8 bases; junction bases outside the gene matches: 4. CDR3: CASSLGQGLYTIYF. CDR3 bases: TGTGCCAGCAGTTTGGGACAGGGGTTATACACCATATATTTT.

This chain joins TRBV10-3 and TRBJ2-7, with no clear D. V lost 7 bases and J 2 bases, leaving 15 bases between the germline ends. This CDR3 has 14 residues. The germline V gene has CDR1 ENHRY and CDR2 SYGVKD. This CDR3 reads CAIKGTSNPYEQYF. CDR3 sequence (DNA): TGTGCCATCAAGGGCACCTCGAACCCCTACGAGCAGTACTTC.

The chain uses TRBV6-4 and TRBJ1-2; D is ambiguous. The CDR3 is 11 amino acids. V dropped 7 bases and J dropped 6 bases, with 9 bases sitting between them. Germline CDR1 reads MRHNA; CDR2 reads SNTAGT. CDR3 nucleotide sequence: TGTGCCAGCAATGGCGGTGATGGCTACACCTTC. It is translated as CASNGGDGYTF.

The V gene is TRBV7-9, the J gene TRBJ1-6; tentative D call: TRBD1 (5 bases). Germline lookup yields CDR1 SEHNR and CDR2 FQNEAQ (reference sequence). This CDR3 is 14 amino acids long. V lost 7 bases and J lost 6, with 13 bases in between. The CDR3 DNA follows: TGTGCCAGCATAATCGGGGGAAGTAATTCACCCCTCCACTTT. Its protein product is CASIIGGSNSPLHF.

The chain is built from TRBV20-1 and TRBJ2-7; tentative D call: TRBD1 (5 bases). From germline, CDR1 is DFQATT and CDR2 SNEGSKA (reference sequence). Trimming cost V 5 bases and J 2 bases, with 7 bases left between them. The CDR3 spans 11 residues. The CDR3 DNA sequence: TGCAGTGCTCTAGGGGCCTACGAGCAGTACGTC. The encoded protein is CSALGAYEQYV.